Below are 2 T cell receptor beta chains sequenced from a single sample in a study of blood T cell repertoires in COVID-19. Clones were read by immunoSEQ multiplex PCR, and TCRdb kept only the in-frame ones, dropping some. The data hold fewer than 350,000 clones, with roughly 85% observed a single time. Material for sequencing was peripheral blood. The receptors come from a human donor in a cohort sampled during active COVID-19.

The rearrangement uses TRBV24-1 and TRBJ1-2; no clear D gene. The germline V gene encodes CDR1 KGHDR and CDR2 SFDVKD. This CDR3 comprises 14 residues. Trimming shortened V by 7 bases and J by 4 bases, and 15 bases separated the two germline ends. Written as DNA, the CDR3 is TGTGCCACCAGCCAACCCGGGGTCCTCTATGGCTACACCTTC. This gives the protein CATSQPGVLYGYTF.

This chain joins TRBV19 and TRBJ2-1; TRBD2 matches at 9 bases. Trimming at V came to 5 bases and at J to 9 bases, leaving 8 bases not matched to a gene. The CDR3 has 14 residues. Germline V CDR1 and CDR2: LNHDA, SQIVND (reference sequence). The CDR3 DNA reads TGTGCCAGTAGTTTACCGGGACTAGCTAGTGAGCAGTTCTTC. Translating gives CASSLPGLASEQFF. The variable domain in full, completed from reference TRBV19 and TRBJ2-1, reads DGGITQSPKYLFRKEGQNVTLSCEQNLNHDAMYWYRQDPGQGLRLIYYSQIVNDFQKGDIAEGYSVSREKKESFPLTVTSAQKNPTAFYLCASSLPGLASEQFFGPGTRLTVL.